These 28 T cell receptor beta chains were all obtained from the same sample, sequenced in a study of blood T cell repertoires in COVID-19. The table came from immunoSEQ multiplex PCR; TCRdb's copy has only in-frame clones and leaves some out. The repertoire includes about 220,000 clones, roughly 87% of them detected once, and approximately 2.8% sits in the top ten. Material: PBMCs or T cells enriched from blood (not recorded which). The receptors originated from a woman younger than 45 with acute COVID-19.

The chain has TRBV2 and TRBJ1-2, with TRBD1 matching 8 bases. The CDR3 runs 12 residues. With 7 bases clipped from V and 5 bases from J, the junction kept 3 bases outside the gene matches. The germline V gene has CDR1 SNHLY and CDR2 FYNNEI. CDR3 coding DNA: TGTGCCAGCATGAGGACAGGGTATGGCTACACCTTC. Amino acid sequence: CASMRTGYGYTF. The whole variable domain, filled in from reference TRBV2 and TRBJ1-2, reads EPEVTQTPSHQVTQMGQEVILRCVPISNHLYFYWYRQILGQKVEFLVSFYNNEISEKSEIFDDQFSVERPDGSNFTLKIRSTKLEDSAMYFCASMRTGYGYTFGSGTRLTVV.

Points on this clone: A junction boundary mismatches the germline segment, possibly from a read error. J is TRBJ2-2 and V is TRBV6-5, with 9 bases identical to TRBD2. The germline V gene encodes CDR1 MNHEY and CDR2 SVGAGI. The CDR3 spans 15 residues. This chain's CDR3 is CASSYSLAGTGKLFF. For the CDR3, the DNA is TGTGCCAGCAGTTACTCCCTAGCGGGGACCGGGAAGCTGTTTTTT.

CDR3 amino acids: CASSLGSGELFF. CDR3 DNA: TGTGCCAGCAGCTTGGGCAGCGGGGAGCTGTTTTTT. The rearrangement links TRBV5-4 to TRBJ2-2; D not resolved. CDR3 length: 12 amino acids. V was clipped by 0 bases and J by 7 bases, with 4 bases between them. The germline CDR1 and CDR2 sequences are SGHNT and YYREEE (reference sequence).

The CDR3 region is CSVAGRGYGYTF. The CDR3 DNA sequence: TGCAGCGTTGCGGGCCGGGGCTATGGCTACACCTTC. J is TRBJ1-2 and V is TRBV29-1; D not certain. The germline V gene encodes CDR1 SQVTM and CDR2 ANQGSEA. Trimming stripped 4 bases from V and 4 bases from J, with 10 bases between. The CDR3 has 12 residues.

This clone was found once. This chain links TRBV5-1 with TRBJ2-2, with D uncertain. CDR3 size: 14 residues. With 5 bases removed from V and 5 bases from J, the gap between germline ends came to 13 bases. Germline V lookup: CDR1 SGHRS, CDR2 YFSETQ. The CDR3 reads CASSLNSLTGELFF. CDR3 nucleotide sequence: TGCGCCAGCAGTCTTAACAGCCTGACCGGGGAGCTGTTTTTT.

This chain joins TRBV7-9 and TRBJ2-6, with TRBD1 identical over 9 bases. Germline trimming cut 2 bases from V and 0 bases from J; bases unmatched to any gene: 5. Germline V CDR1 and CDR2: SEHNR, FQNEAQ (reference sequence). The CDR3 is 18 amino acids. In nucleotides, the CDR3 is TGTGCCAGCAGCTTACCGGACAGGGGAAGCTCTGGGGCCAACGTCCTGACTTTC. Translated: CASSLPDRGSSGANVLTF.

The chain has TRBV19 and TRBJ1-4, with D possibly matching TRBD1 (6 bases). V shed 6 bases and J shed 10 bases, with 30 bases lying between them. Per germline, CDR1 LNHDA and CDR2 SQIVND (reference sequence). The CDR3 is 18 amino acids. CDR3 protein: CASSGGPTGPRIARKLFF. The CDR3 DNA sequence: TGTGCCAGTAGCGGCGGCCCGACAGGACCGAGAATTGCCCGAAAACTGTTTTTT.

V usage is TRBV5-1 and J usage is TRBJ1-2; weak D call: TRBD1 (6 bases). Germline assignment: CDR1 SGHRS and CDR2 YFSETQ. The CDR3 covers 15 residues. Trimming took off 2 bases at V and 7 bases at J, with 18 bases between the two ends. In DNA, the CDR3 is TGCGCCAGCAGCTTACAGGGAAGGTATGCTTTTGGCTACACCTTC. Residues: CASSLQGRYAFGYTF.

The chain combines TRBV5-1 with TRBJ1-2; 7 bases align to TRBD1. The CDR3 has 13 amino acids. Germline lookup yields CDR1 SGHRS and CDR2 YFSETQ. The ends lost 0 bases at V and 10 bases at J; junction bases unmatched: 6. The CDR3 here is CASSLVGTADYTF. In DNA, the CDR3 is TGCGCCAGCAGCTTGGTAGGGACAGCAGACTACACCTTC.

V usage is TRBV11-2 and J usage is TRBJ1-3; D gene uncertain. CDR1 and CDR2 (germline): SGHAT, FQNNGV. The CDR3 runs 15 residues. V gave up 3 bases and J gave up 7 bases, with 16 bases separating them. The CDR3 sequence: CASSFTPPPGNTIYF. The CDR3 nucleotides read TGTGCCAGCAGCTTTACACCACCGCCCGGGAACACCATATATTTT. Complete variable domain (other parts from reference TRBV11-2 and TRBJ1-3): EAGVAQSPRYKIIEKRQSVAFWCNPISGHATLYWYQQILGQGPKLLIQFQNNGVVDDSQLPKDRFSAERLKGVDSTLKIQPAKLEDSAVYLCASSFTPPPGNTIYFGEGSWLTVV.

The V and J genes are TRBV6-5 and TRBJ1-2, with 7 positions matching TRBD1. V gave up 0 bases and J gave up 8 bases; unmatched junction bases: 6. The CDR3 covers 14 residues. Per the germline V gene, CDR1 is MNHEY and CDR2 is SVGAGI. The CDR3 DNA sequence: TGTGCCAGCAGTTACTCGGAGGGGGCCGACGGCTACACCTTC. It specifies CASSYSEGADGYTF.

This clone was counted between two and nine times. The chain combines TRBV7-8 with TRBJ1-6; D is possibly TRBD1 (6 bases). V was shortened by 5 bases and J by 6 bases, with 17 bases between the two germline ends. Germline assignment: CDR1 SGHVS and CDR2 FQNEAQ. CDR3 size: 16 residues. The CDR3: CASSLPGGRGNSPLHF. CDR3 bases: TGTGCCAGCAGCCTACCGGGTGGCAGGGGTAATTCACCCCTCCACTTT.

V and J are TRBV5-1 and TRBJ2-7, with TRBD1 matching over 9 bases. This CDR3 has 14 residues. Germline V gene lookup returns CDR1 SGHRS and CDR2 YFSETQ. Losses at the gene ends were 3 bases for V and 5 bases for J; bases not matched to a gene: 6. This chain's CDR3 is CASSSGTGFHEQYF. CDR3 DNA sequence: TGCGCCAGCAGCTCCGGGACAGGGTTCCACGAGCAGTACTTC.

This sequence joins TRBV9 and TRBJ2-3; tentative D call: TRBD2 (6 bases). The CDR3 is 15 residues long. The V gene lost 3 bases and the J gene lost 2 bases, with 13 bases spanning the gap. CDR1 and CDR2 (germline): SGDLS, YYNGEE. CDR3 region: CASSAGVMDTDTQYF. DNA of the CDR3: TGTGCCAGCAGCGCGGGAGTGATGGACACAGATACGCAGTATTTT.

This rearrangement joins TRBV5-8 to TRBJ2-6, with D maybe TRBD1 (6 bases). Germline CDR1 SGHTS, CDR2 YDEGEE. This CDR3 is 16 amino acids long. Trimming cost V 6 bases and J 2 bases, with 15 bases left between them. CDR3 DNA sequence: TGTGCCAGCATCCCAGGGGTGATCGCTGGGGCCAACGTCCTGACTTTC. It specifies CASIPGVIAGANVLTF.

The table lists this clone with a few counts. The chain carries TRBV27 and TRBJ2-7; TRBD1 matches 7 bases. CDR1 is MNHEY, CDR2 SMNVEV, per germline (reference sequence). J lost 2 bases, V lost 8 bases, and 9 bases had no gene match. The CDR3 is made up of 14 amino acids. The CDR3, as DNA: TGTGCCAGCGGGTTCGAGGGGGCGGCCTACGAGCAGTACTTC. Translation: CASGFEGAAYEQYF.

This clone has a single count. The identical CDR3 is also encoded by other nucleotide sequences in the sample. V and J are TRBV4-3 and TRBJ2-7, with D possibly TRBD2 on 6 matching bases. CDR3 length: 14 amino acids. Between the trimmed V and J ends, which lost 0 bases and 3 bases, there was a span of 9 bases. CDR1 is LGHNA, CDR2 YSLEER, per germline. The CDR3 DNA sequence: TGCGCCAGCAGCCAAGATCGGGGGAGCTACGAGCAGTACTTC. Residues: CASSQDRGSYEQYF.

This rearrangement joins TRBV14 to TRBJ1-6; 8 nucleotides agree with TRBD1. This CDR3 is built from 15 residues. Germline CDR1 and CDR2: SGHDN and FVKESK. J gave up 9 bases and V 4 bases, and 8 bases lay outside the gene matches. In DNA form, the CDR3 reads TGTGCCAGCAGCCCTTCGGACAGGGCGAGTTCACCCCTCCACTTT. Translation: CASSPSDRASSPLHF.

This chain connects TRBV6-5 to TRBJ2-3; 8 bases are shared with TRBD1. The germline V gene has CDR1 MNHEY and CDR2 SVGAGI. V was pared by 8 bases and J by 5 bases, with 9 bases of the junction left unmatched. The CDR3 covers 14 residues. This CDR3 is CASSPDRGIDTQYF. CDR3 DNA sequence: TGTGCCAGCTCCCCTGACAGGGGCATAGATACGCAGTATTTT.

The V gene is TRBV10-3, the J gene TRBJ1-1; the match to TRBD1 covers 8 bases. After removal of 7 bases from V and 1 base from J, the junction contained 5 bases not matched to a gene. Germline lookup yields CDR1 ENHRY and CDR2 SYGVKD. The CDR3 extends over 14 amino acids. The CDR3 sequence is CAIKGTGWNTEAFF. The CDR3 bases are TGTGCCATCAAGGGGACAGGATGGAACACTGAAGCTTTCTTT.

This chain uses TRBV7-6 with TRBJ2-7; tentative D call: TRBD1 (6 bases). Germline assignment: CDR1 SGHVS and CDR2 FNYEAQ. This CDR3 comprises 14 residues. V was cut by 4 bases and J by 5 bases, with 15 bases left in between. The CDR3, as DNA: TGTGCCAGCAGCTACACTGCCAGGGGCGACGAGCAGTACTTC. Translating gives CASSYTARGDEQYF.

The V gene is TRBV5-1, the J gene TRBJ2-1; D is uncertain. Between the trimmed V and J ends, which lost 0 bases and 9 bases, there was a span of 7 bases. This CDR3 contains 12 residues. In germline, CDR1 is SGHRS, CDR2 YFSETQ. The CDR3 protein is CASSLESLEQFF. CDR3 bases: TGCGCCAGCAGCTTGGAGAGTCTTGAGCAGTTCTTC.

This clone was seen a single time. The chain carries TRBV9 and TRBJ2-2; TRBD1 aligns across 7 bases. In germline, CDR1 is SGDLS, CDR2 YYNGEE. This CDR3 region has 16 residues. The trim removed 0 bases at V and 3 bases at J, leaving 5 bases unmatched. The CDR3 here is CASSVEAGGYTGELFF. CDR3 DNA sequence: TGTGCCAGCAGCGTAGAGGCAGGGGGTTACACCGGGGAGCTGTTTTTT.

This chain uses TRBV4-2 with TRBJ1-1, with 7 bases identical to TRBD1. Trimming cost V 2 bases and J 3 bases; bases outside gene matches: 6. This CDR3 has 15 residues. CDR1 and CDR2 (germline): LGHNA, YNFKEQ. DNA of the CDR3: TGTGCCAGCAGCCAACCCCAGGGGGAGGACACTGAAGCTTTCTTT. It yields the protein CASSQPQGEDTEAFF.

CDR3 amino acids: CAWGSVRYGYTF. For the CDR3, the DNA is TGTGCCTGGGGGTCGGTTCGCTATGGCTACACCTTC. The genes are TRBV30 and TRBJ1-2; D remains ambiguous. The CDR3 runs to 12 residues. Deletions cut 5 bases from V and 4 bases from J, with 11 bases between. The germline V gene encodes CDR1 GTSNPN and CDR2 SVGIG (reference sequence). Full variable domain (rest looked up from reference TRBV30 and TRBJ1-2): SQTIHQWPATLVQPVGSPLSLECTVEGTSNPNLYWYRQAAGRGLQLLFYSVGIGQISSEVPQNLSASRPQDRQFILSSKKLLLSDSGFYLCAWGSVRYGYTFGSGTRLTVV.

The chain uses TRBV5-4 and TRBJ2-7, with 7 bases identical to TRBD1. V shed 7 bases, J shed 0 bases, and the junction held 4 bases outside the gene matches. Germline lookup yields CDR1 SGHNT and CDR2 YYREEE (reference sequence). CDR3 length: 13 amino acids. The CDR3 sequence is CASGDRASYEQYF. The CDR3 DNA reads TGTGCCAGCGGCGACAGGGCCTCCTACGAGCAGTACTTC.

This chain links TRBV19 with TRBJ2-3, with TRBD1 identical over 7 bases. V shed 10 bases, J shed 4 bases, and the junction held 11 bases outside the gene matches. Germline assignment: CDR1 LNHDA and CDR2 SQIVND (reference sequence). CDR3 length: 14 amino acids. DNA for the CDR3: TGTGCCATTAAGCGGACACAGGGGTCAGATACGCAGTATTTT. Its protein is CAIKRTQGSDTQYF.

The CDR3 loop is CASGLVGDISGNTIYF. In nucleotides, the CDR3 is TGTGCTAGTGGTTTGGTAGGGGATATATCTGGAAACACCATATATTTT. V gene TRBV12-5 combines with J gene TRBJ1-3; D is perhaps TRBD1 (5 bases). V lost 0 bases and J 1 base, leaving 10 bases between the germline ends. Germline V lookup: CDR1 LGHNT, CDR2 FRNRAP. The CDR3 is 16 residues long.